This T cell receptor (beta chain) was captured by sequencing in a study of T cell responses to AZD1222 COVID-19 vaccine. Study-level background: Pooled samples include second doses given at about 4 or 12 weeks.

Points on this clone: Its antigen remains unknown.

This table comes from immunoSEQ multiplex PCR, and its TCRdb copy is limited to in-frame clones, with some not included. The repertoire consists of about 140,000 clones, with about 90% occurring once and the leading ten covering around 5%. V was cut by 1 base and J by 0 bases, with 12 bases left in between. Germline V gene lookup returns CDR1 SGDLS and CDR2 YYNGEE. The CDR3 has 16 residues. General study findings and limits: Donors, mostly white British, included more females; clonal diversity was possibly underestimated. Vaccine-related CD4 TCRs covered spike, predominating at 160-218 and 743-854.

The receptor's source is an adult in good health. The sample consisted of peripheral blood, taken on day 0 of AZD1222 vaccination. The genes are TRBV9 and TRBJ2-3; the D gene is possibly TRBD1 (5 bases). The CDR3 loop is CASSVWQGASTDTQYF. The CDR3 DNA sequence: TGTGCCAGCAGCGTATGGCAGGGCGCTAGCACAGATACGCAGTATTTT.